This entry lists 2 T cell receptor beta chains sequenced from one sample in a study of cytomegalovirus exposure and HLA in healthy donors. Amplification used 60 Vbeta primers and 13 Jbeta primers. Generated by immunoSEQ multiplex PCR, the TCRdb table keeps only in-frame clones and is missing some. The data contain around 74,000 clones, around 82% of them seen just once; the ten biggest clones take up around 3%. The sample comprised PBMCs. The receptors were sampled from a man aged 40-49 years in good health and CMV-seronegative.

In its sample, this clone was seen once. No conserved phenylalanine or tryptophan is present at the end of the CDR3, so a read error is the likely explanation. The DNA is omitted, as the CDR3 cannot be located on it reliably, and the CDR3 follows TCRdb's listing. The chain employs TRBV10-3 and TRBJ1-1; the D call in the table, TRBD1, was not verified against the DNA. The CDR3 is made up of 14 amino acids, end residues included. Germline CDR1 reads ENHRY; CDR2 reads SYGVKD. CDR3: CAISESVSAGQAWL.

Note on this clone: A junction boundary mismatches the germline segment, possibly from a read error. The chain combines TRBV30 with TRBJ1-2; tentatively, D is TRBD1 (5 bases). Germline V CDR1 and CDR2: GTSNPN, SVGIG (reference sequence). This CDR3 contains 15 residues. CDR3 sequence reads: CSWSVPPIGVHGYTF. The CDR3 DNA follows: TGTTCCTGGAGTGTACCTCCGATAGGGGTCCATGGCTACACCTTC.